The next 25 T cell receptor beta chains were all read from a single sample in a study of blood T cell repertoires in COVID-19. Some clones are missing from TCRdb's copy, which holds only in-frame ones; the method was immunoSEQ multiplex PCR. The sample has 70,000 to 95,000 clones; roughly 89% are singletons. Material for sequencing was peripheral blood. These receptors came from an elderly woman with active COVID-19.

The rearrangement links TRBV2 to TRBJ1-2, with D unresolved. This CDR3 region has 13 residues. Trimming removed 4 bases from V and 2 bases from J, with 8 bases in between. CDR1 is SNHLY and CDR2 is FYNNEI in the germline V gene. The CDR3 region has the DNA TGTGCCAGCAGTGTTGACAAGAACTATGGCTACACCTTC. It is translated as CASSVDKNYGYTF.

The V gene is TRBV3-1 (or the pseudogene TRBV3-2), the J gene TRBJ2-1; 8 bases agree with TRBD2. Germline loops: CDR1 LGHDT, CDR2 YNNKEL (reference sequence). With 4 bases clipped from V and 3 bases from J, the junction kept 5 bases outside the gene matches. The CDR3 covers 15 residues. The CDR3 DNA reads as TGTGCCAGCAGCCTCCGCGGGAGGTACTACAATGAGCAGTTCTTC. It is translated as CASSLRGRYYNEQFF.

This sequence joins TRBV28 and TRBJ1-5, with a tentative D call TRBD1 (6 bases). Germline V gene data show CDR1 as MDHEN and CDR2 as SYDVKM. The CDR3 has 16 amino acids. V lost 2 bases to trimming and J lost 3 bases, with 14 bases between them. The CDR3 nucleotides are TGTGCCAGCAGTTTACGCCAGGGGACAAACAATCAGCCCCAGCATTTT. As protein: CASSLRQGTNNQPQHF. Variable domain in full (rest from reference TRBV28 and TRBJ1-5): DVKVTQSSRYLVKRTGEKVFLECVQDMDHENMFWYRQDPGLGLRLIYFSYDVKMKEKGDIPEGYSVSREKKERFSLILESASTNQTSMYLCASSLRQGTNNQPQHFGDGTRLSIL.

The chain uses TRBV7-2 and TRBJ2-2, with no clear D. Trimming took off 2 bases at V and 0 bases at J, with 7 bases between the two ends. There are 15 residues in the CDR3. Germline V gene lookup returns CDR1 SGHTA and CDR2 FQGNSA. CDR3 sequence reads: CASSLRGPNTGELFF. The CDR3 DNA reads TGTGCCAGCAGCTTACGTGGGCCGAACACCGGGGAGCTGTTTTTT.

V gene TRBV7-3 combines with J gene TRBJ2-1; 9 bases agree with TRBD2. The CDR3 has 16 amino acids. CDR1 is SGHTA and CDR2 is FQGTGA in the germline V gene. V shed 1 base, J shed 6 bases, and the junction held 7 bases outside the gene matches. The CDR3 loop is CASSLMSSGKVNEQFF. For the CDR3, the DNA is TGTGCCAGCAGCTTAATGTCTAGCGGGAAGGTCAATGAGCAGTTCTTC.

CDR3 bases: TGCGCCAGCAGTACCTCCTGGGGGAGGGGTGATGGAGAGACCCAGTACTTC. It encodes CASSTSWGRGDGETQYF. V and J are TRBV5-1 and TRBJ2-5, with 7 bases identical to TRBD2. V was clipped by 5 bases and J by 4 bases; unmatched bases: 17. Looked up from germline, CDR1 is SGHRS and CDR2 is YFSETQ. The CDR3 sequence is 17 residues long.

This sequence joins TRBV28 and TRBJ1-2; the match to TRBD1 covers 9 bases. The CDR3 is made up of 13 amino acids. Germline V gene data show CDR1 as MDHEN and CDR2 as SYDVKM. Trimming at V came to 5 bases and at J to 8 bases, leaving 6 bases not matched to a gene. This CDR3 reads CASSSGQGIGYTF. Here the CDR3 DNA reads TGTGCCAGCAGTAGCGGACAGGGGATAGGCTACACCTTC.

The chain joins TRBV24-1 to TRBJ1-4; unclear D gene. Per germline, CDR1 KGHDR and CDR2 SFDVKD. Trimming cost V 5 bases and J 0 bases, with 18 bases left between them. The CDR3 is 18 residues long. The CDR3 here is CATSGRSPDSATNEKLFF. Here the CDR3 DNA reads TGTGCCACCAGTGGCCGTTCCCCAGATTCCGCAACTAATGAAAAACTGTTTTTT.

The J gene is TRBJ2-3, the V gene TRBV11-2, with 7 nucleotides matching TRBD1. This CDR3 is built from 19 residues. V trimming: 4 bases; J trimming: 2 bases; junction bases outside the gene matches: 18. Germline-derived CDR1 and CDR2 are SGHAT and FQNNGV. The CDR3 here is CASSWGLRAGQDLTDTQYF. As DNA, the CDR3 is TGTGCCAGCAGCTGGGGATTAAGGGCAGGACAGGACCTCACAGATACGCAGTATTTT.

This chain uses TRBV18 with TRBJ1-1; D is undetermined. V lost 1 base to trimming and J lost 1 base, with 4 bases between them. The CDR3 extends over 13 amino acids. The germline V gene has CDR1 KGHSH and CDR2 LQKENI. As DNA, the CDR3 is TGTGCCAGCTCACCACTACAGAACACTGAAGCTTTCTTT. It yields the protein CASSPLQNTEAFF.

The rearrangement uses TRBV7-2 and TRBJ2-5, with 8 nucleotides matching TRBD1. The CDR3 length is 15 residues. Germline values: CDR1 SGHTA, CDR2 FQGNSA. Losses at the gene ends were 0 bases for V and 5 bases for J; bases not matched to a gene: 5. CDR3 in DNA: TGTGCCAGCAGCTTAGCGCAGGGGGCGCGTGAGACCCAGTACTTC. Translated, it gives CASSLAQGARETQYF. The full variable domain, in which reference TRBV7-2 and TRBJ2-5 provide the parts outside the CDR3, is GAGVSQSPSNKVTEKGKDVELRCDPISGHTALYWYRQSLGQGLEFLIYFQGNSAPDKSGLPSDRFSAERTGGSVSTLTIQRTQQEDSAVYLCASSLAQGARETQYFGPGTRLLVL.

This clone was detected once. The chain has TRBV4-1 and TRBJ2-2; 7 positions agree with TRBD2. J lost 1 base, V lost 0 bases, and 8 bases had no gene match. The CDR3 contains 18 residues. Looked up from germline, CDR1 is MGHRA and CDR2 is YSYEKL. This chain's CDR3 is CASSQERSPSGNTGELFF. CDR3 bases: TGCGCCAGCAGCCAAGAGAGGTCCCCTAGCGGGAACACCGGGGAGCTGTTTTTT.

This chain connects TRBV18 to TRBJ2-1; 10 positions match TRBD1. The trim removed 3 bases at V and 3 bases at J, leaving 5 bases unmatched. The CDR3 extends over 16 amino acids. Per germline, CDR1 KGHSH and CDR2 LQKENI. CDR3 nucleotides: TGTGCCAGCTCACCCAGGGGGGACAGGGGCTACAATGAGCAGTTCTTC. Protein sequence: CASSPRGDRGYNEQFF. The full variable domain, rest sourced from reference TRBV18 and TRBJ2-1, is NAGVMQNPRHLVRRRGQEARLRCSPMKGHSHVYWYRQLPEEGLKFMVYLQKENIIDESGMPKERFSAEFPKEGPSILRIQQVVRGDSAAYFCASSPRGDRGYNEQFFGPGTRLTVL.

The chain is built from TRBV28 and TRBJ2-7, with D maybe TRBD1 (5 bases). This CDR3 has 14 amino acids. The germline CDR1 and CDR2 sequences are MDHEN and SYDVKM. The V end lost 6 bases, the J end lost 9 bases, and 21 bases lay between the germline ends. The CDR3 DNA reads as TGTGCCAGCAGCCTGATGGTGGGTCAGGGCGGGCAGTACTTC. Protein product: CASSLMVGQGGQYF.

The chain joins TRBV28 to TRBJ2-5; 7 bases line up with TRBD2. The CDR3 sequence is 15 residues long. Trimming cost V 1 base and J 4 bases; bases outside gene matches: 6. Germline V gene sequence: CDR1 MDHEN, CDR2 SYDVKM. CDR3 bases: TGTGCCAGCAGTTTATACCGGACTAGATCAGAGACCCAGTACTTC. Translated: CASSLYRTRSETQYF.

J is TRBJ2-2 and V is TRBV5-1, with TRBD2 matching 8 bases. The junction had 7 bases not matched to a gene; V was cut back by 4 bases and J by 5 bases. This CDR3 is built from 15 residues. The germline CDR1 and CDR2 sequences are SGHRS and YFSETQ. CDR3 sequence reads: CASSREGPSTGELFF. As DNA, the CDR3 is TGCGCCAGCAGCCGGGAGGGACCTTCGACCGGGGAGCTGTTTTTT.

This chain connects TRBV7-9 to TRBJ1-2; 8 bases are a match to TRBD1. CDR1 and CDR2 (germline): SEHNR, FQNEAQ (reference sequence). The CDR3 spans 16 residues. V shed 0 bases, J shed 0 bases, and the junction held 3 bases outside the gene matches. CDR3 DNA: TGTGCCAGCAGCTTAGCGCAGGGGGCGTCTAACTATGGCTACACCTTC. Protein: CASSLAQGASNYGYTF.

V is TRBV2 and J is TRBJ2-7; D might be TRBD2 (9 bases). Germline V gives CDR1 SNHLY, CDR2 FYNNEI. The V gene lost 5 bases and the J gene lost 2 bases, with 16 bases spanning the gap. The CDR3 is made up of 15 amino acids. In DNA, the CDR3 is TGTGCCAGCAGTACAGGGGGACTAGCCCCCTACGAGCAGTACTTC. It codes for CASSTGGLAPYEQYF.

CDR3 DNA: TGTGCCAGCAGCTTAGGGACCCTGGGGGGAAATGAGCAGTTCTTC. Translation gives CASSLGTLGGNEQFF. The chain is built from TRBV7-2 and TRBJ2-1, with D possibly TRBD2 on 6 matching bases. The ends were cut back, 1 base at V and 7 bases at J, with 14 bases in the middle. The germline CDR1 and CDR2 sequences are SGHTA and FQGNSA. CDR3 length: 15 amino acids. Based on the CDR3 plus reference TRBV7-2 and TRBJ2-1, the full variable domain is GAGVSQSPSNKVTEKGKDVELRCDPISGHTALYWYRQSLGQGLEFLIYFQGNSAPDKSGLPSDRFSAERTGGSVSTLTIQRTQQEDSAVYLCASSLGTLGGNEQFFGPGTRLTVL.

As concerns this clone: Other nucleotide sequences from this sample produce the same CDR3. The rearrangement uses TRBV7-3 and TRBJ1-1, with D unresolved. CDR3 length: 13 residues. The germline CDR1 and CDR2 sequences are SGHTA and FQGTGA. V was pared by 2 bases and J by 1 base, with 5 bases between. The CDR3 spells CASSLGQNTEAFF. CDR3 sequence (DNA): TGTGCCAGCAGCTTAGGGCAGAACACTGAAGCTTTCTTT.

This sequence joins TRBV7-2 and TRBJ1-1; D uncertain. The CDR3 runs 13 residues. V lost 6 bases and J 1 base, leaving 9 bases between the germline ends. Germline assignment: CDR1 SGHTA and CDR2 FQGNSA. Here the CDR3 DNA reads TGTGCCAGCAGTGTCCAGGAGAACACTGAAGCTTTCTTT. This translates into CASSVQENTEAFF.

The gene calls are TRBV24-1 and TRBJ2-7; possible D gene TRBD1, 6 bases. The germline gives CDR1 KGHDR, CDR2 SFDVKD. CDR3 size: 13 residues. The germline V and J ends were trimmed by 3 bases and 7 bases, with 12 bases remaining between them. The CDR3 bases are TGTGCCACCAGTGATCCGTCAGGGGATGAGCAGTACTTC. Translation: CATSDPSGDEQYF.

The chain joins TRBV19 to TRBJ1-1; the D is unclear. Deletions cut 1 base from V and 0 bases from J, with 9 bases between. This CDR3 region has 15 residues. The germline CDR1 and CDR2 sequences are LNHDA and SQIVND (reference sequence). CDR3 sequence: CASSIGSPLNTEAFF. The DNA for the CDR3 is TGTGCCAGTAGTATAGGTTCCCCCTTGAACACTGAAGCTTTCTTT.

The V gene is TRBV9, the J gene TRBJ1-1, with TRBD1 as a possible D gene (6 bases). The CDR3 has 15 residues. Looked up from germline, CDR1 is SGDLS and CDR2 is YYNGEE. V lost 2 bases and J lost 3, with 14 bases in between. Here the CDR3 DNA reads TGTGCCAGCAGCGTCGACAGGTTTGAAGACACTGAAGCTTTCTTT. Protein sequence: CASSVDRFEDTEAFF.

This clone was seen once. This chain joins TRBV2 and TRBJ2-2; TRBD2 matches 11 bases. Trimming cost V 7 bases and J 2 bases; bases outside gene matches: 3. The CDR3 has 15 amino acids. Germline loops: CDR1 SNHLY, CDR2 FYNNEI. CDR3 DNA sequence: TGTGCCAGCACTGGGACTAGCGGAAACACCGGGGAGCTGTTTTTT. Its translation: CASTGTSGNTGELFF. Variable domain in full (rest from reference TRBV2 and TRBJ2-2): EPEVTQTPSHQVTQMGQEVILRCVPISNHLYFYWYRQILGQKVEFLVSFYNNEISEKSEIFDDQFSVERPDGSNFTLKIRSTKLEDSAMYFCASTGTSGNTGELFFGEGSRLTVL.